One and the same sample provided the 21 T cell receptor beta chains below, sequenced in a study of T-cell memory formation after mild COVID-19. One entry per CDR3 protein results from TCRdb running MiXCR on the 5' RACE reads. In the table there are about 430,000 distinct CDR3 sequences, less than 25% of which are singletons. The sequenced material came from PBMCs or a T cell subset sorted from them (not recorded which). These receptors all stem from an adult woman who had mild COVID-19 (a few samples of this study predate the infection). Cell type and time point are not known.

The V call is TRBV7-2, the J call TRBJ2-7, with unresolved D. In germline, CDR1 is SGHTA, CDR2 FQGNSA. V was pared by 5 bases and J by 0 bases, with 8 bases between. The CDR3 totals 13 residues. The CDR3 DNA follows: TGTGCCAGCAGCCGGGCTCTCTCCTACGAGCAGTACTTC. This sequence encodes CASSRALSYEQYF.

V usage is TRBV7-2 and J usage is TRBJ2-7, with TRBD2 matching over 14 bases. The CDR3 has 17 residues. Germline-derived CDR1 and CDR2 are SGHTA and FQGNSA. After removal of 3 bases from V and 6 bases from J, the junction contained 10 bases not matched to a gene. CDR3 nucleotide sequence: TGTGCCAGCAGCTTCGTTGGGACTAGCGGGAGAGGAGGCGAGCAGTACTTC. It yields the protein CASSFVGTSGRGGEQYF.

The CDR3 protein is CASSLGGVVTQYF. As DNA, the CDR3 is TGTGCCAGCAGCTTAGGGGGGGTTGTCACGCAGTACTTC. V usage is TRBV7-8 and J usage is TRBJ2-7; D possibly corresponds to TRBD2 (6 bases). From germline, CDR1 is SGHVS and CDR2 FQNEAQ. The CDR3 has 13 residues. The V end was cut by 1 base, the J end by 9 bases, with 13 bases between.

This chain connects TRBV6-5 to TRBJ1-6; D perhaps matches TRBD1 (5 bases). The ends were cut back, 0 bases at V and 6 bases at J, with 12 bases in the middle. The CDR3 extends over 16 amino acids. Germline assignment: CDR1 MNHEY and CDR2 SVGAGI. CDR3 residues: CASSYSIGTRNSPLHF. The CDR3 coding sequence is TGTGCCAGCAGTTACTCGATCGGGACCCGTAATTCACCCCTCCACTTT.

The rearrangement joins TRBV9 to TRBJ1-4; D possibly corresponds to TRBD1 (6 bases). Germline CDR1 is SGDLS and CDR2 is YYNGEE. With 2 bases removed from V and 8 bases from J, the gap between germline ends came to 13 bases. The length of the CDR3 is 14 residues. Here the CDR3 reads CASSVSGAREKLFF. CDR3 coding DNA: TGTGCCAGCAGCGTTTCGGGGGCGCGGGAAAAACTGTTTTTT.

This clonotype was counted a few times. J is TRBJ2-7 and V is TRBV3-1, with TRBD1 identical over 10 bases. The CDR3 has 15 residues. CDR1 LGHDT and CDR2 YNNKEL come from the germline V gene (reference sequence). V lost 4 bases, J lost 5 bases, and 8 bases stayed unmatched. The CDR3: CASSRKRQGAHEQYF. The CDR3 DNA is TGTGCCAGCAGCCGTAAGAGACAGGGGGCCCACGAGCAGTACTTC.

This clonotype was seen a handful of times. V usage is TRBV12-3 or TRBV12-4 and J usage is TRBJ2-7, with TRBD2 matching over 9 bases. The V gene end was trimmed by 5 bases and the J gene end by 4 bases; junction bases not matched to a gene: 9. The CDR3 runs to 15 residues. This chain's CDR3 is CASSPPWREGYEQYF. In DNA form, the CDR3 reads TGTGCCAGCAGTCCCCCGTGGCGGGAGGGGTACGAGCAGTACTTC.

The CDR3 coding sequence is TGTGCCAGCAGTAGCAGGGGGAAGACACCCTACGAGCAGTACTTC. Amino acid sequence: CASSSRGKTPYEQYF. The chain uses TRBV28 and TRBJ2-7; 7 nucleotides agree with TRBD1. CDR1 MDHEN and CDR2 SYDVKM come from the germline V gene. Losses at the gene ends were 5 bases for V and 2 bases for J; bases not matched to a gene: 9. CDR3 size: 15 residues.

This clonotype has more than one count but fewer than ten. The genes are TRBV7-9 and TRBJ2-4; possible D gene TRBD2, 6 bases. The germline V gene encodes CDR1 SEHNR and CDR2 FQNEAQ (reference sequence). This CDR3 comprises 13 residues. Trimming shortened V by 5 bases and J by 7 bases, and 12 bases separated the two germline ends. CDR3 coding DNA: TGTGCCAGCAGCCCCCCGGGAGACAACATTCAGTACTTC. Protein product: CASSPPGDNIQYF.

The chain recombines TRBV9 with TRBJ2-3; D gene ambiguous. The V and J ends lost 4 bases and 5 bases respectively, with 14 bases between them. The germline CDR1 and CDR2 sequences are SGDLS and YYNGEE. There are 14 residues in the CDR3. The CDR3 nucleotides read TGTGCCAGCAGCTCGTCCTATTCTGGAGATACGCAGTATTTT. Its translation: CASSSSYSGDTQYF.

This chain connects TRBV6-5 to TRBJ2-3, with TRBD1 matching over 9 bases. The CDR3 consists of 16 residues. The J segment lost 4 bases and the V segment lost 2 bases, leaving 7 bases of the junction unmatched. CDR1 MNHEY and CDR2 SVGAGI come from the germline V gene. DNA for the CDR3: TGTGCCAGCAGTTACGGCCGAGGGACAGGGTCAGATACGCAGTATTTT. Its translation: CASSYGRGTGSDTQYF.

This clonotype was detected a few times. The V and J genes are TRBV5-1 and TRBJ1-2, with D unclear. This CDR3 is 13 amino acids long. V was clipped by 5 bases and J by 0 bases, with 8 bases between them. Germline loops: CDR1 SGHRS, CDR2 YFSETQ. The CDR3 nucleotides are TGCGCCAGCAGTCCAGCCGCTAACTATGGCTACACCTTC. It codes for CASSPAANYGYTF.

The V call is TRBV3-1, the J call TRBJ1-1; D remains ambiguous. The V end was cut by 7 bases, the J end by 5 bases, with 11 bases between. The CDR3 has 12 amino acids. The germline V gene encodes CDR1 LGHDT and CDR2 YNNKEL (reference sequence). CDR3 nucleotide sequence: TGTGCCAGCAATTCCGTTGGGACTGAAGCTTTCTTT. It yields the protein CASNSVGTEAFF.

The chain has TRBV14 and TRBJ1-1; 8 bases fit TRBD1. The CDR3 sequence is 14 residues long. Germline V gene sequence: CDR1 SGHDN, CDR2 FVKESK. The junction had 6 bases not matched to a gene; V was cut back by 3 bases and J by 6 bases. Here the CDR3 reads CASSHDDRGAEAFF. The DNA of the CDR3 is TGTGCCAGCAGCCACGACGACAGGGGCGCTGAAGCTTTCTTT. Looking up the rest from reference TRBV14 and TRBJ1-1 gives the full variable domain: EAGVTQFPSHSVIEKGQTVTLRCDPISGHDNLYWYRRVMGKEIKFLLHFVKESKQDESGMPNNRFLAERTGGTYSTLKVQPAELEDSGVYFCASSHDDRGAEAFFGQGTRLTVV.

The chain carries TRBV6-6 and TRBJ2-1, with 13 bases identical to TRBD2. The CDR3 consists of 16 residues. V was pared by 4 bases and J by 7 bases, with 7 bases of the junction left unmatched. Germline CDR1 and CDR2: MNHNY and SVGAGI (reference sequence). CDR3 sequence (DNA): TGTGCCAGCAGTTTCGGACTAGCGGGGGACGAGAATGAGCAGTTCTTC. Protein product: CASSFGLAGDENEQFF.

A few counts support this clonotype. The rearrangement joins TRBV7-2 to TRBJ2-1; no reliable D call. This CDR3 is 14 amino acids long. V gave up 1 base and J gave up 4 bases, with 8 bases separating them. Germline V gene lookup returns CDR1 SGHTA and CDR2 FQGNSA. Written as DNA, the CDR3 is TGTGCCAGCAGCTTAGATGGTCCGTACAATGAGCAGTTCTTC. This encodes CASSLDGPYNEQFF.

The chain links TRBV7-9 to TRBJ2-1; 9 positions match TRBD2. Germline V gene lookup returns CDR1 SEHNR and CDR2 FQNEAQ (reference sequence). Trimming took 5 bases from V and 0 from J; bases not matched to a gene: 5. This CDR3 comprises 16 residues. The CDR3 region has the DNA TGTGCCAGCAGCCCGGATAGCGGGAGCTCCTACAATGAGCAGTTCTTC. Amino acid sequence: CASSPDSGSSYNEQFF.

This clonotype is a singleton in its sample. The chain has TRBV30 and TRBJ1-1, with TRBD1 matching over 7 bases. V trimming: 2 bases; J trimming: 4 bases; junction bases outside the gene matches: 10. The CDR3 consists of 15 residues. Germline V CDR1 and CDR2: GTSNPN, SVGIG (reference sequence). The CDR3 DNA is TGTGCCTGGAGTTCCGGCGCAGGGGGACCCACTGAAGCTTTCTTT. Encoded protein: CAWSSGAGGPTEAFF.

The genes are TRBV3-1 and TRBJ2-2; D not resolved. CDR1 LGHDT and CDR2 YNNKEL come from the germline V gene (reference sequence). V was trimmed by 6 bases and J by 6 bases, leaving 11 bases between them. The CDR3 covers 13 residues. The CDR3 sequence is CASRDPGAGELFF. CDR3 in DNA: TGTGCCAGCAGAGATCCTGGTGCCGGGGAGCTGTTTTTT.

The chain uses TRBV5-1 and TRBJ2-1; D is perhaps TRBD1 or TRBD2 (5 bases each). The CDR3 runs to 13 residues. The V gene lost 5 bases and the J gene lost 8 bases, with 14 bases spanning the gap. Germline assignment: CDR1 SGHRS and CDR2 YFSETQ. The CDR3 loop reads CASSTSGADEQFF. CDR3 DNA: TGCGCCAGCAGTACTAGTGGGGCCGATGAGCAGTTCTTC.

This clonotype was recorded a few times. The J gene is TRBJ2-3, the V gene TRBV12-3 or TRBV12-4, with a tentative D call TRBD1 (5 bases). The V gene lost 4 bases and the J gene lost 2 bases, with 10 bases spanning the gap. CDR3 length equals 14 residues. CDR3 sequence (DNA): TGTGCCAGCAGTTCAGGGCACCACACAGATACGCAGTATTTT. Protein sequence: CASSSGHHTDTQYF.